A selection of T cell receptor beta chains follows, all from one sample in a study of shared T cell receptors in the human thymus. Using immunoSEQ multiplex PCR, the repertoire was profiled, and TCRdb retains in-frame clones only, with some absent. The sample has 500,000 to 850,000 clones; approximately 89% are singletons. The same sample was also used in a study of human thymus T cells.

Sequencing was carried out using thymocytes. The receptors come from a boy in the first two years of life with a congenital heart defect. CDR3s include the opening cysteine and the closing phenylalanine or tryptophan.

CDR3 length	V gene	J gene	CDR3 protein
16	TRBV6-5	TRBJ2-5	CASSYRRDWDQETQYF
16	TRBV9	TRBJ1-4	CASSVASTSHNEKLFF
16	TRBV5-6	TRBJ1-1	CASSLGGEVGNTEAFF
17	TRBV28	TRBJ2-3	CASSLWARGGTSNAQYF
15	TRBV25-1	TRBJ2-5	CASRDSGTGEETQYF
14	TRBV5-1	TRBJ2-3	CASSLAKNTDTQYF
13	TRBV27	TRBJ2-7	CASSLPHGDEQYF
13	TRBV27	TRBJ2-7	CASNRQGGFEQYF
17	TRBV27	TRBJ2-1	CASSYGLAGGPLNEQFF
16	TRBV7-9	TRBJ2-1	CASSLDFSGMHNEQFF
16	TRBV15	TRBJ1-3	CATSPQGQLSGNTIYF
14	TRBV11-2	TRBJ2-7	CASIPRGDRYEQYF
14	TRBV18	TRBJ2-5	CASSHGLAEETQYF
12	TRBV4-1	TRBJ2-1	CASNSRSNEQFF
15	TRBV4-3	TRBJ1-1	CASSQTSEQDTEAFF
10	TRBV30	TRBJ2-1	CACRTEGQFF
14	TRBV19	TRBJ1-1	CAGGTGGEGTEAFF
15	TRBV6-5	TRBJ1-4	CASSYSGLFQEKLFF
13	TRBV27	TRBJ2-2	CASSWTVTGELFF
15	TRBV5-8	TRBJ1-2	CASSLLGQGNGGYTF
16	TRBV6-5	TRBJ2-1	CASSYWGSGCFSEQFF
13	TRBV27	TRBJ1-1	CASSSQGAPEAFF
16	TRBV6-6	TRBJ1-5	CASSTIGVSFNQPQHF
12	TRBV7-9	TRBJ2-1	CASNHRGYGQFF
17	TRBV5-1	TRBJ2-7	CASSLSGTGGLIYEQYF
16	TRBV5-4	TRBJ2-5	CASSFGPGLAKETQYF
14	TRBV6-1	TRBJ2-5	CASGSGGLQETQYF
17	TRBV10-3	TRBJ2-1	CAISGLAGGPSYNEQFF
21	TRBV14	TRBJ2-7	CASSHMALDRGNGIEFYEQYF
15	TRBV7-9	TRBJ1-2	CASSSPGREPYGYTF
15	TRBV2	TRBJ2-2	CASSEGQANTGELFF